The next 9 T cell receptor beta chains were all read from a single sample in a study of cytomegalovirus exposure and HLA in healthy donors (TCRdb year 2017). The receptor library was made with the immunoSEQ multiplex PCR assay. A mixture of 60 forward primers for TCR Vbeta segments and 13 reverse primers for TCR Jbeta segments was used in the multiplex PCR. Here the immuneACCESS table is served through TCRdb, limited to in-frame sequences with V and J called. Missing clones are a known gap in these copies; in checked studies unresolved V genes cover under half, and the rest lacks a known reason. The sample includes some 110,000 clones, with 70% to 75% observed a single time. Jointly, the top ten make up more than 1.5% of the sample. Sequencing was carried out using PBMCs. The source of these receptors is a woman aged 18-29 years in good health and CMV-seronegative.

V and J are TRBV4-1 and TRBJ1-1; possibly TRBD1 for D (6 bases). V lost 0 bases, J lost 5 bases, and 16 bases lay in between. The CDR3 loop spans 16 amino acids. The germline V gene encodes CDR1 MGHRA and CDR2 YSYEKL. The CDR3 loop is CASSQEGGAGRTEAFF. The CDR3 nucleotides are TGCGCCAGCAGCCAAGAGGGGGGGGCTGGCAGGACTGAAGCTTTCTTT.

This clone was picked up a small number of times. The chain carries TRBV2 and TRBJ2-1; 11 bases line up with TRBD2. Trimming removed 7 bases from V and 4 bases from J; junction bases left unmatched: 9. Germline-derived CDR1 and CDR2 are SNHLY and FYNNEI. This CDR3 has 16 residues. The chain's CDR3 is CASKVTSGGLYNEQFF. As DNA, the CDR3 is TGTGCCAGCAAAGTAACTAGCGGGGGCCTTTACAATGAGCAGTTCTTC.

V gene TRBV5-1 combines with J gene TRBJ2-5; the D is unclear. This CDR3 contains 11 residues. The germline V gene encodes CDR1 SGHRS and CDR2 YFSETQ. The ends were cut back, 2 bases at V and 3 bases at J, with 2 bases in the middle. The CDR3 sequence: CASSFKETQYF. Here the CDR3 DNA reads TGCGCCAGCAGCTTTAAAGAGACCCAGTACTTC.

The chain is built from TRBV10-3 and TRBJ1-5; 8 bases match TRBD1. The V and J ends lost 6 bases and 2 bases, in that order; junction bases with no gene match: 15. The CDR3 has 18 residues. Germline-derived CDR1 and CDR2 are ENHRY and SYGVKD. The chain's CDR3 is CAISATPQGAGGNQPQHF. For the CDR3, the DNA is TGTGCCATCAGCGCGACCCCTCAGGGGGCAGGCGGCAATCAGCCCCAGCATTTT.

The V call is TRBV11-2, the J call TRBJ1-2, with TRBD1 as a possible D gene (5 bases). Trimming shortened V by 0 bases and J by 0 bases, and 8 bases separated the two germline ends. Germline values: CDR1 SGHAT, CDR2 FQNNGV. The CDR3 runs to 15 residues. CDR3 bases: TGTGCCAGCAGCTTAGAGGCAGGGCCTAACTATGGCTACACCTTC. Translating gives CASSLEAGPNYGYTF.

This chain connects TRBV27 to TRBJ2-3, with 8 nucleotides matching TRBD2. Germline assignment: CDR1 MNHEY and CDR2 SMNVEV (reference sequence). CDR3 length: 18 amino acids. V shed 0 bases and J 2 bases; nucleotides not matched to a gene: 10. CDR3 region: CASSLSQSSGGDTDTQYF. CDR3 DNA: TGTGCCAGCAGTTTATCGCAATCGAGCGGGGGCGACACAGATACGCAGTATTTT.

This sequence joins TRBV28 and TRBJ1-5; D is possibly TRBD1 (6 bases). The CDR3 is 15 residues long. Germline V gene data show CDR1 as MDHEN and CDR2 as SYDVKM. Trimming cost V 4 bases and J 7 bases, with 17 bases left between them. CDR3 residues: CASSSGQSSGQPQHF. Here the CDR3 DNA reads TGTGCCAGCAGTTCCGGACAGTCCAGCGGCCAGCCCCAGCATTTT.

CDR3: CTKTGRAEAFF. The CDR3 DNA sequence: TGCACCAAAACGGGGAGAGCTGAAGCTTTCTTT. The chain uses TRBV20-1 and TRBJ1-1; D gene ambiguous. This CDR3 has 11 amino acids. The V gene's germline CDR1 is DFQATT and CDR2 SNEGSKA (reference sequence).

The V and J genes are TRBV4-2 and TRBJ1-5; 7 bases align to TRBD1. The CDR3 spans 16 residues. Unmatched junction bases numbered 4, after V lost 1 base and J lost 1 base. CDR1 and CDR2 from the germline V gene are LGHNA and YNFKEQ. CDR3: CASSQGQGLSNQPQHF. The CDR3 coding sequence is TGTGCCAGCAGCCAAGGACAGGGATTGAGCAATCAGCCCCAGCATTTT.